This T cell receptor (beta chain) is from a study of T cell clonotyping in hematopoietic cell transplantation. Sequenced by immunoSEQ multiplex PCR; TCRdb stores in-frame clones only, minus some. This sample has tens of thousands of clones, with about nine tenths found just once. Time point: recipient sample about 28 days before transplant, after cytoreduction. Recipients were bled about 28 days pretransplant and at posttransplant days 30, 100, 180. The specimen comprised peripheral blood mononuclear cells, sampled before stem cell transplant. This receptor was obtained from a man aged 55 to 70 with biphenotypic leukemia. Some clones in this sample may be carry-over from other donors' samples.

CDR3 sequence: CASSLSRSSYEQYF. For the CDR3, the DNA is TGTGCCAGCAGTTTATCCCGGAGCTCCTACGAGCAGTACTTC. The chain couples TRBV27 to TRBJ2-7, with D hard to call. Germline loops: CDR1 MNHEY, CDR2 SMNVEV (reference sequence). CDR3 length: 14 residues. V was pared by 0 bases and J by 0 bases, with 6 bases between.